Listed here is a single T cell receptor beta chain. Its antigen is not identified. The CDR3 consists of 17 residues. Trimming cost V 4 bases and J 7 bases; bases outside gene matches: 16. Germline assignment: CDR1 SNHLY and CDR2 FYNNEI. Making the TCR beta libraries involved quantitative 5'-RACE with molecular barcodes. TCRdb re-called the 5' RACE reads through MiXCR, storing one row per CDR3 protein. Counted here are 700,000 or so distinct CDR3 sequences, 15% to 20% occurring once; the ten biggest clones make up under 20%. This entry is derived from a study of CD8 T cells in ankylosing spondylitis. General study points: A TCR beta motif made of 7 to 9 highly homologous variants seemed typical of ankylosing spondylitis blood. Reports of some motif variants in reactive arthritis synovial fluid and blood predate this one.

This receptor was identified in a male donor with ankylosing spondylitis. J is TRBJ1-1 and V is TRBV2, with 9 bases fitting TRBD1. The material sequenced was blood, either unsorted or a sorted T cell fraction (not recorded which). The CDR3 DNA reads as TGTGCCAGCAGTGCGGGAATTGGGACAGGGTTTTATGATGAAGCTTTCTTT. The encoded protein is CASSAGIGTGFYDEAFF.